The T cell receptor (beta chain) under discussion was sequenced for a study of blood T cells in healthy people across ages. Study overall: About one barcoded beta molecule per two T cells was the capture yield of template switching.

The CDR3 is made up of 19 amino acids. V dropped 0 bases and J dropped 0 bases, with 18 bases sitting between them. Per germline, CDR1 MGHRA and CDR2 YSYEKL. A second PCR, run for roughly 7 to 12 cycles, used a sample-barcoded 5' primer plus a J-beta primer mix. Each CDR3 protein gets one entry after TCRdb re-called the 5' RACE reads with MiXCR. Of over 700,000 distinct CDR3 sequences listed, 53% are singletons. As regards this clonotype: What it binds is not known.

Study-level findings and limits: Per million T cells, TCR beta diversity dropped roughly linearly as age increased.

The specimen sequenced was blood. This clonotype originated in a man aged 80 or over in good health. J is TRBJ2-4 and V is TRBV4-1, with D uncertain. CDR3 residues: CASSQDIGWSGLAKNIQYF. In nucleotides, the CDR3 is TGCGCCAGCAGCCAAGATATTGGGTGGTCAGGCTTAGCCAAAAACATTCAGTACTTC.